This T cell receptor (beta chain) was captured by sequencing in a study of T cell responses to AZD1222 COVID-19 vaccine. General study findings and limits: Close to half of spike-specific TCRs reportedly recognize unmutated variant regions.

A remark on this clone: Its target is not known.

Germline CDR1 reads LNHDA; CDR2 reads SQIVND (reference sequence). The CDR3 spans 13 residues. Trimming took off 3 bases at V and 7 bases at J, with 9 bases between the two ends. Data came from immunoSEQ multiplex PCR; TCRdb stores just in-frame clones and leaves some out. The table includes 60,000 to 85,000 clones, over 60% detected once. The chain joins TRBV19 to TRBJ2-2; D not certain. The receptor's source is an adult who received the MenACWY meningococcal vaccine as a control. Here the sequenced sample was peripheral blood, taken 28 days after the second dose of the MenACWY control vaccine. CDR3 bases: TGTGCCAGTAGTATTCAGGTGATCGGGGAGCTGTTTTTT. Translating it yields CASSIQVIGELFF. Looking up the rest from reference TRBV19 and TRBJ2-2 gives the full variable domain: DGGITQSPKYLFRKEGQNVTLSCEQNLNHDAMYWYRQDPGQGLRLIYYSQIVNDFQKGDIAEGYSVSREKKESFPLTVTSAQKNPTAFYLCASSIQVIGELFFGEGSRLTVL.